The TCR beta chain described here comes from a study of T cells in Graves' hyperthyroidism and ophthalmopathy. Study in general: Before treatment of any kind, peripheral blood was taken at initial diagnosis.

Unmatched junction bases numbered 4, after V lost 1 base and J lost 5 bases. Germline loops: CDR1 SEHNR, CDR2 FQNEAQ (reference sequence). The CDR3 loop spans 16 amino acids. Clinical Activity Scores of at least 3, NOSPECS grades of at least 4 and durations under 3 months characterized ophthalmopathy patients. The authors took PBMCs from 10 ml fresh peripheral blood. The study, taken as a whole, reports: Model predictions of ophthalmopathy came a median approximately 6.8 months before onset.

This clonotype appeared many times. Its antigen remains unidentified. Researchers amplified the TCR beta CDR3 regions from RNA transcripts. An initial round of RT-PCR targeting the TCR CDR3 relied on the HTBI primer set. TCRdb used MiXCR to reprocess the multiplex PCR reads, holding one entry per CDR3 protein. The table has around 600,000 distinct CDR3 sequences, more than 13% seen once. The clonotype originates from a young woman with Graves' ophthalmopathy. Sequenced: blood. The rearrangement joins TRBV7-9 to TRBJ2-7, with TRBD2 matching over 14 bases. DNA for the CDR3: TGTGCCAGCAGCTTAGGGACTAGCGGGAGGAAGGACGAGCAGTACTTC. Translating it yields CASSLGTSGRKDEQYF.